Listed here are 17 T cell receptor beta chains from one sample, sequenced in a study of monozygotic twins with inflammatory bowel disease (dated by TCRdb to between 2018 and 2021). To prepare the library, 5' RACE was applied. Sequencing relied on an Illumina HiSeq 2500. After the reads were reprocessed by TCRdb, one entry was made per CDR3 protein sequence, with no DNA. This sample's table carries hundreds of thousands of distinct CDR3 sequences. 5.6% of the sample rests with the top ten. Sequencing was carried out using blood. These receptor sequences come from a human donor with ulcerative colitis or Crohn's disease, or a healthy co-twin of an affected twin (not recorded which).

The CDR3 loop reads CASSTHRGNTDTQYF. This sequence joins TRBV12-3 or TRBV12-4 and TRBJ2-3; without DNA, the TCRdb call of TRBD1 cannot be checked. This CDR3 is built from 15 residues.

CDR3 region: CSARDPTGAINTQYF. This chain uses TRBV20-1 with TRBJ2-3; TCRdb calls TRBD1, which cannot be checked without DNA. The germline CDR1 and CDR2 sequences are DFQATT and SNEGSKA (reference sequence). CDR3 length: 15 amino acids.

The V and J genes are TRBV12-3 or TRBV12-4 and TRBJ1-1. The CDR3 covers 14 residues. CDR3 amino acids: CASSSGGGNTEAFF.

The chain couples TRBV29-1 to TRBJ1-1; TCRdb names TRBD1, which stays unverified in the absence of DNA. The CDR3 consists of 13 residues. Germline assignment: CDR1 SQVTM and CDR2 ANQGSEA. CDR3 in amino acids: CSVGAGMNTEAFF.

This chain uses TRBV5-5 with TRBJ2-5. CDR1 is SGHKS and CDR2 is YYEKEE in the germline V gene (reference sequence). The CDR3 sequence is 13 residues long. CDR3: CASSFGDLETQYF.

This chain joins TRBV12-3 or TRBV12-4 and TRBJ2-2; without DNA, the TCRdb call of TRBD1 cannot be checked. The CDR3 extends over 18 amino acids. CDR3 in amino acids: CASSLFPLDRVDTGELFF.

J is TRBJ1-1 and V is TRBV29-1; TCRdb's D call, TRBD1, is unchecked because there is no DNA. The CDR3 totals 15 residues. From germline, CDR1 is SQVTM and CDR2 ANQGSEA. The chain's CDR3 is CSAPLNREKNTEAFF.

The V and J genes are TRBV6-4 and TRBJ2-1. Germline CDR1 is MRHNA and CDR2 is SNTAGT. The CDR3 length is 15 residues. The CDR3 spells CASSAGDGSYNEQFF.

J is TRBJ2-1 and V is TRBV25-1; TCRdb indicates TRBD1, and absent DNA this call remains unverified. The CDR3 is 15 amino acids. From germline, CDR1 is MGHDK and CDR2 SYGVNS. CDR3 sequence: CASSETGTGGNEQFF.

The CDR3 loop is CSVVQTMNTEAFF. This chain links TRBV29-1 with TRBJ1-1. Germline assignment: CDR1 SQVTM and CDR2 ANQGSEA. The CDR3 is 13 amino acids.

This chain uses TRBV7-6 with TRBJ1-2. This CDR3 comprises 12 residues. Per the germline V gene, CDR1 is SGHVS and CDR2 is FNYEAQ. The CDR3 loop reads CASSSGNYGYTF.

J is TRBJ1-5 and V is TRBV6-5; TCRdb designates TRBD1, a call that cannot be tested without DNA. This CDR3 is built from 15 residues. Germline V gene lookup returns CDR1 MNHEY and CDR2 SVGAGI. The CDR3: CASSLQGIGNQPQHF.

The J gene is TRBJ2-5, the V gene TRBV6-1; TCRdb selects TRBD2, and the lack of DNA leaves this call unchecked. This CDR3 is 15 amino acids long. Germline lookup yields CDR1 MNHNS and CDR2 SASEGT. CDR3 loop: CASRERTSGRETQYF.

This chain connects TRBV5-1 to TRBJ1-4. Germline V gene sequence: CDR1 SGHRS, CDR2 YFSETQ. This CDR3 comprises 15 residues. The CDR3 loop is CASSLGGEVNEKLFF.

CDR3 in amino acids: CASSSRLGGRYRTGELFF. This rearrangement joins TRBV11-2 to TRBJ2-2; the TCRdb call, TRBD2, lacks DNA for checking. Germline V gene sequence: CDR1 SGHAT, CDR2 FQNNGV. The CDR3 spans 18 residues.

The rearrangement joins TRBV7-8 to TRBJ1-2; as DNA is missing, the TRBD1 call by TCRdb cannot be tested. The CDR3 runs 13 residues. Germline CDR1 and CDR2: SGHVS and FQNEAQ. The CDR3 sequence: CASSPDRVDGYTF.

This rearrangement joins TRBV7-9 to TRBJ2-5. Germline V lookup: CDR1 SEHNR, CDR2 FQNEAQ (reference sequence). The CDR3 contains 14 residues. CDR3 loop: CASSPVKGRETQYF.